Listed below are T cell receptor beta chains from one sample, sequenced in a study of control samples from healthy donors and cancer patients. TCRdb's copy holds only in-frame clones and misses some; the assay was immunoSEQ multiplex PCR. The sample includes fewer than 100,000 clones, around 82% of them seen just once. The sequenced material came from blood. Receptor source: a woman aged 60-75 years in good health. Both conserved end residues are part of each CDR3. A D gene is named only where the DNA matches it firmly. Some rows have no size entry. The others give once, few or many, or a class for an expanded clone.

clone size	D gene	V gene	J gene	CDR3 DNA	CDR3 protein
NA	NA	TRBV9	TRBJ2-3	TGTGCCAGCAGCGCCGGGCAAGGGCCAGATACGCAGTATTTT	CASSAGQGPDTQYF
once	NA	TRBV10-3	TRBJ2-7	TGTGCCACGGGCCTCTTGGCCTACGAGCAGTACTTC	CATGLLAYEQYF
NA	TRBD1	TRBV3-1/TRBV3-2	TRBJ1-2	TGTGCCAGCAGCCGCCAAGGTGGGGTCAGGGGGAGCGGCTACACCTTC	CASSRQGGVRGSGYTF
once	TRBD1	TRBV9	TRBJ1-5	TGTGCCAGCAGCCCGGGACAGATTAGCAATCAGCCCCAGCATTTT	CASSPGQISNQPQHF
NA	TRBD1	TRBV7-2	TRBJ1-3	TGTGCCAGCAGCAGACAGGGATCAGGAGGAAACACCATATATTTT	CASSRQGSGGNTIYF
NA	NA	TRBV6-1	TRBJ1-4	TGTGCCAGCAGTGAAGTGGACGGGCGTGAAAAACTGTTTTTT	CASSEVDGREKLFF
once	NA	TRBV2	TRBJ2-5	TGTGCCAGCAGGGATCTACAGTGGGAGACCCAGTACTTC	CASRDLQWETQYF
NA	TRBD1	TRBV7-2	TRBJ1-2	TGTGCCAGCAGCTTAGGACAGGGGAAGGGCTACACCTTC	CASSLGQGKGYTF
NA	TRBD1	TRBV6-5	TRBJ1-5	TGTGCCAGCAGCCCCGGGGACAGACCTAATCAGCCCCAGCATTTT	CASSPGDRPNQPQHF
NA	TRBD2	TRBV6-5	TRBJ2-6	TGTGCCAGCCTCCCGGGGGGAACAAACGTCCTGACTTTC	CASLPGGTNVLTF
NA	NA	TRBV7-8	TRBJ1-2	TGTGCCAGCAGCTCATATGGGGGGAACGGCTACACCTTC	CASSSYGGNGYTF
NA	TRBD1	TRBV6-2/TRBV6-3	TRBJ2-7	TGTGCCAGCAGTTCGCGGGGGACAGGGGCTCCCGAGCAGTACTTC	CASSSRGTGAPEQYF
NA	NA	TRBV10-1	TRBJ2-7	TGCGCCAGCAGTGCAGGAGGAGCGAAGATGACCTACGAGCAGTACTTC	CASSAGGAKMTYEQYF
NA	NA	TRBV29-1	TRBJ1-1	TGCAGTGCCTTCTGGGGGAACACTGAAGCTTTCTTT	CSAFWGNTEAFF
NA	NA	TRBV19	TRBJ2-4	TGTGCCAGTAGTATTGGGCGGGAAAACATTCAGTACTTC	CASSIGRENIQYF
NA	NA	TRBV5-6	TRBJ1-1	TGTGCCAGCAGCTTTGCGAGGGCCACTGAAGCTTTCTTT	CASSFARATEAFF
NA	NA	TRBV2	TRBJ2-3	TGTGCCAGCAATGGGGGATCAGATACGCAGTATTTT	CASNGGSDTQYF
NA	TRBD1	TRBV4-1	TRBJ1-6	TGCGCCAGCAGCACACCGACAGGGAGTAGACCCCTCCACTTT	CASSTPTGSRPLHF
NA	TRBD2	TRBV6-5	TRBJ2-7	TGTGCCAGCAGTCAATATAGCGGGGGGGCCTACGAGCAGTACTTC	CASSQYSGGAYEQYF
once	TRBD1	TRBV7-9	TRBJ1-2	TGTGCCAGCATCGCACAGGGGTTCAGTGATGGCTACACCTTC	CASIAQGFSDGYTF
NA	NA	TRBV19	TRBJ2-7	TGTGCCAGTATGAGCAGCTCCTACGAGCAGTACTTC	CASMSSSYEQYF
NA	NA	TRBV6-1	TRBJ1-5	TGTGCCAGCAGTGATTTGCGCAATCAGCCCCAGCATTTT	CASSDLRNQPQHF
NA	TRBD1	TRBV2	TRBJ1-6	TGTGCCAGCAGGGTCCCGGGACAGGGACGAAATTCACCCCTCCACTTT	CASRVPGQGRNSPLHF
NA	TRBD2	TRBV5-1	TRBJ2-5	TGCGCCAGCAGCTTGGCACTAGCGGGAGAGACCCAGTACTTC	CASSLALAGETQYF
NA	NA	TRBV5-1	TRBJ2-5	TGCGCCAGCAGCTTTTCACCAGAGACCCAGTACTTC	CASSFSPETQYF
NA	NA	TRBV13	TRBJ2-1	TGTGCCAGCAGCTTCAATGAGCAGTTCTTC	CASSFNEQFF
NA	NA	TRBV3-1/TRBV3-2	TRBJ2-3	TGTGCCAGCAGCCCCCGGGCCCCAGATACGCAGTATTTT	CASSPRAPDTQYF
NA	TRBD1	TRBV6-5	TRBJ1-2	TGTGCCAGCAGAGGGACAGGGTGGGGCTACACCTTC	CASRGTGWGYTF
NA	NA	TRBV10-3	TRBJ1-4	TGTGCCATCAGTGAGATACAGGGCGAAAAACTGTTTTTT	CAISEIQGEKLFF
few	NA	TRBV7-2	TRBJ2-2	TGTGCCAGCAGGGGATGGGCGGGCGACACCGGGGAGCTGTTTTTT	CASRGWAGDTGELFF
NA	TRBD2	TRBV10-1	TRBJ2-3	TGCGCCAGCAGTGAGTCGTGGCTAGCGGGAGGGACAGATACGCAGTATTTT	CASSESWLAGGTDTQYF
NA	NA	TRBV4-1	TRBJ2-7	TGCGCCAGCAGCAGAGTAGGGGTTCCCTACGAGCAGTACTTC	CASSRVGVPYEQYF
few	TRBD2	TRBV7-2	TRBJ2-3	TGTGCCAGCAGCTTAGAACTAGCGGGGGGACCAGATACGCAGTATTTT	CASSLELAGGPDTQYF
NA	NA	TRBV19	TRBJ2-1	TGTGCCAGTACTCCTGGGGGGGGACAGTTGAGTGAGCAGTTCTTC	CASTPGGGQLSEQFF
NA	TRBD2	TRBV6-2/TRBV6-3	TRBJ2-3	TGTGCCAGCACCCCGGGGGGGGACAACACAGATACGCAGTATTTT	CASTPGGDNTDTQYF
NA	TRBD2	TRBV7-2	TRBJ2-5	TGTGCCAGCAGCTTAGGTCCGACTAGCGGGGGAAAGACCCAGTACTTC	CASSLGPTSGGKTQYF
NA	TRBD2	TRBV7-2	TRBJ2-5	TGTGCCAGCAGCTTAGTTGCGGGGGGTCCTCAAGAGACCCAGTACTTC	CASSLVAGGPQETQYF
NA	TRBD1	TRBV19	TRBJ2-1	TGTGCCAGTAGTGTAGACAGGGCCGATGAGCAGTTCTTC	CASSVDRADEQFF
few	TRBD2	TRBV24-1	TRBJ2-7	TGTGCCACCAGTGATTTCGTAGCGGGAGGCTACGAGCAGTACTTC	CATSDFVAGGYEQYF
NA	NA	TRBV5-6	TRBJ1-4	TGTGCCAGCACCAGCTCCCCCTCCGGAAAACTGTTTTTT	CASTSSPSGKLFF
NA	NA	TRBV6-6	TRBJ2-1	TGTGCCAGCAGCCGGTACAATGAGCAGTTCTTC	CASSRYNEQFF
NA	NA	TRBV6-5	TRBJ2-5	TGTGCCAGCGGGGCGGGGCCCCTTCAAGAGACCCAGTACTTC	CASGAGPLQETQYF
NA	NA	TRBV19	TRBJ2-2	TGTGCCAGTAGTAAGCAGGGGAACACCGGGGAGCTGTTTTTT	CASSKQGNTGELFF
NA	NA	TRBV29-1	TRBJ2-5	TGCAGCGTTAGTAAAGGGGACCTAGAGACCCAGTACTTC	CSVSKGDLETQYF
NA	NA	TRBV9	TRBJ2-7	TGTGCCAGCAGCGTAGCCACAGGTTCCTACGAGCAGTACTTC	CASSVATGSYEQYF